This TCR beta chain was recovered during a study of CD4+ T cells in melanoma. Assay used: immunoSEQ multiplex PCR; TCRdb lists only in-frame clones, some missing. The table has about 140,000 clones, 85% to 95% seen once. In germline, CDR1 is LNHDA, CDR2 SQIVND (reference sequence). Losses at the gene ends were 7 bases for V and 4 bases for J; bases not matched to a gene: 19. The CDR3 has 18 amino acids. This clone has only one observation. This TCR came from a human donor with melanoma. This chain links TRBV19 with TRBJ1-5; 7 nucleotides agree with TRBD1. The CDR3 reads CASNAKEGTARYNQPQHF. The CDR3 bases are TGTGCCAGTAATGCCAAGGAAGGGACAGCCAGATATAATCAGCCCCAGCATTTT.